Each of the 11 T cell receptor beta chains below was sequenced from the same sample in a study of blood T cell repertoires in COVID-19. Generated by immunoSEQ multiplex PCR, the TCRdb table keeps only in-frame clones and is missing some. This sample has 65,000 to 80,000 clones; just over 85% occur once, and the top ten carry 1.5% to 2%. Sequenced: peripheral blood. These receptors originate from a man aged 25 to 40 with acute or convalescent COVID-19.

This clone occurred a few times. V gene TRBV7-2 combines with J gene TRBJ2-1; 8 bases are a match to TRBD1. The junction had 6 bases not matched to a gene; V was cut back by 5 bases and J by 3 bases. Germline V gene sequence: CDR1 SGHTA, CDR2 FQGNSA. This CDR3 comprises 15 residues. As DNA, the CDR3 is TGTGCCAGCAGCGCTGACAGGGGTATCTACAATGAGCAGTTCTTC. Its protein product is CASSADRGIYNEQFF.

The chain links TRBV19 to TRBJ1-4, with D possibly TRBD1 on 6 matching bases. Trimming left V 8 bases short and J 8 bases short, with 18 bases between. Per the germline V gene, CDR1 is LNHDA and CDR2 is SQIVND (reference sequence). CDR3 length equals 14 residues. In DNA, the CDR3 is TGTGCCAGTCGCGAGACAGGTCGAAACGAAAAACTGTTTTTT. This gives the protein CASRETGRNEKLFF. Full variable domain (outside the CDR3, taken from reference TRBV19 and TRBJ1-4): DGGITQSPKYLFRKEGQNVTLSCEQNLNHDAMYWYRQDPGQGLRLIYYSQIVNDFQKGDIAEGYSVSREKKESFPLTVTSAQKNPTAFYLCASRETGRNEKLFFGSGTQLSVL.

There are a few counts of this clone. The genes are TRBV7-2 and TRBJ2-2; TRBD1 aligns across 8 bases. Trimming cost V 5 bases and J 3 bases; bases outside gene matches: 5. Germline V gene data show CDR1 as SGHTA and CDR2 as FQGNSA. This CDR3 region has 15 residues. CDR3 DNA: TGTGCCAGCAGCCAGGGACAGGCGCACACCGGGGAGCTGTTTTTT. Its translation: CASSQGQAHTGELFF.

The chain joins TRBV18 to TRBJ2-1; 13 bases map to TRBD2. In germline, CDR1 is KGHSH, CDR2 LQKENI. Trimming at V came to 5 bases and at J to 2 bases, leaving 3 bases not matched to a gene. The CDR3 extends over 16 amino acids. The CDR3 sequence: CASSSGLAGAYNEQFF. The CDR3 DNA follows: TGTGCCAGCTCATCCGGACTAGCGGGGGCCTACAATGAGCAGTTCTTC.

This clone was counted only a few times. The chain is built from TRBV7-9 and TRBJ1-1; D remains unclear. Germline assignment: CDR1 SEHNR and CDR2 FQNEAQ (reference sequence). CDR3 length: 13 residues. Trimming cost V 3 bases and J 6 bases, with 11 bases left between them. The CDR3 DNA reads TGTGCCAGCAGCTTCTTCGCCAGCGCTGAAGCTTTCTTT. It specifies CASSFFASAEAFF. Full variable domain (outside the CDR3, taken from reference TRBV7-9 and TRBJ1-1): DTGVSQNPRHKITKRGQNVTFRCDPISEHNRLYWYRQTLGQGPEFLTYFQNEAQLEKSRLLSDRFSAERPKGSFSTLEIQRTEQGDSAMYLCASSFFASAEAFFGQGTRLTVV.

The rearrangement uses TRBV6-2 or TRBV6-3 and TRBJ2-7, with D perhaps matching TRBD2 (6 bases). The V end was cut by 5 bases, the J end by 6 bases, with 17 bases between. Germline lookup yields CDR1 MNHEY and CDR2 SVGEGT. This CDR3 has 14 amino acids. The CDR3 DNA is TGTGCCAGCAGTCAAGGGCGGGAAAGCTCCGAGCAGTACTTC. It yields the protein CASSQGRESSEQYF.

The CDR3 nucleotides are TGTGCCTGGAGTGTAAGGAAGAGGGTGTTGGGATGGAATTCACCCCTCCACTTT. Translated, it gives CAWSVRKRVLGWNSPLHF. V and J are TRBV30 and TRBJ1-6; D remains unclear. V was clipped by 0 bases and J by 7 bases, with 22 bases between them. This CDR3 is built from 18 residues. Germline V gives CDR1 GTSNPN, CDR2 SVGIG (reference sequence).

This chain links TRBV11-2 with TRBJ2-2; no firm D call. V was clipped by 5 bases and J by 5 bases, with 9 bases between them. CDR3 size: 13 residues. Germline assignment: CDR1 SGHAT and CDR2 FQNNGV. CDR3 protein: CASSPLSTGELFF. The CDR3 DNA reads as TGTGCCAGCAGCCCCCTGAGTACCGGGGAGCTGTTTTTT.

The rearrangement links TRBV5-1 to TRBJ1-6; D gene ambiguous. The CDR3 length is 16 residues. CDR1 is SGHRS, CDR2 YFSETQ, per germline. V lost 0 bases and J lost 7, with 14 bases in between. CDR3 in amino acids: CASSLGFVGQNSPLHF. CDR3 bases: TGCGCCAGCAGCTTGGGTTTTGTGGGCCAGAATTCACCCCTCCACTTT. Complete variable domain (other parts from reference TRBV5-1 and TRBJ1-6): KAGVTQTPRYLIKTRGQQVTLSCSPISGHRSVSWYQQTPGQGLQFLFEYFSETQRNKGNFPGRFSGRQFSNSRSEMNVSTLELGDSALYLCASSLGFVGQNSPLHFGNGTRLTVT.

The rearrangement joins TRBV7-2 to TRBJ2-1; D is possibly TRBD2 (6 bases). With 1 base removed from V and 4 bases from J, the gap between germline ends came to 17 bases. This CDR3 has 17 amino acids. Germline V lookup: CDR1 SGHTA, CDR2 FQGNSA. CDR3 coding DNA: TGTGCCAGCAGCTTAGGGCCCAGCGGGCTTAAATACAATGAGCAGTTCTTC. It encodes CASSLGPSGLKYNEQFF. The full variable domain, with the rest looked up from reference TRBV7-2 and TRBJ2-1, is GAGVSQSPSNKVTEKGKDVELRCDPISGHTALYWYRQSLGQGLEFLIYFQGNSAPDKSGLPSDRFSAERTGGSVSTLTIQRTQQEDSAVYLCASSLGPSGLKYNEQFFGPGTRLTVL.

This clone has just a few counts. The chain joins TRBV2 to TRBJ2-1; 8 bases align to TRBD1. CDR1 is SNHLY and CDR2 is FYNNEI in the germline V gene. CDR3 length: 15 residues. J gave up 6 bases and V 5 bases, and 9 bases lay outside the gene matches. The DNA of the CDR3 is TGTGCCAGCAGTTTGGGACAGGCCCGGTCCAATGAGCAGTTCTTC. Amino acids: CASSLGQARSNEQFF.